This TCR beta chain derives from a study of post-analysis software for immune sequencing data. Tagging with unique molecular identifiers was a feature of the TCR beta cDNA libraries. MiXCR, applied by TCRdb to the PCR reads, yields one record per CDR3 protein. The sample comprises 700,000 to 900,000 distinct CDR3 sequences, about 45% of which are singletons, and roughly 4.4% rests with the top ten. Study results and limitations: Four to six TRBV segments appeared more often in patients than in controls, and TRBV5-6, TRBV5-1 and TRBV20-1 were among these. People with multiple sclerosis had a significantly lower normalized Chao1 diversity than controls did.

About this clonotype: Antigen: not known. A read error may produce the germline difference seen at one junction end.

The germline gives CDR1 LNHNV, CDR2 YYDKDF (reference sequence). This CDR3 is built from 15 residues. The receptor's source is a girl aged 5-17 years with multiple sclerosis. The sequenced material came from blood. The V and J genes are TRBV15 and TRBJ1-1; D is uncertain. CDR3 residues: CATSGDPRVRTEAFF. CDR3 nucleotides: TGTGCCACCAGCGGAGACCCCAGAGTTCGGACTGAAGCTTTCTTT.